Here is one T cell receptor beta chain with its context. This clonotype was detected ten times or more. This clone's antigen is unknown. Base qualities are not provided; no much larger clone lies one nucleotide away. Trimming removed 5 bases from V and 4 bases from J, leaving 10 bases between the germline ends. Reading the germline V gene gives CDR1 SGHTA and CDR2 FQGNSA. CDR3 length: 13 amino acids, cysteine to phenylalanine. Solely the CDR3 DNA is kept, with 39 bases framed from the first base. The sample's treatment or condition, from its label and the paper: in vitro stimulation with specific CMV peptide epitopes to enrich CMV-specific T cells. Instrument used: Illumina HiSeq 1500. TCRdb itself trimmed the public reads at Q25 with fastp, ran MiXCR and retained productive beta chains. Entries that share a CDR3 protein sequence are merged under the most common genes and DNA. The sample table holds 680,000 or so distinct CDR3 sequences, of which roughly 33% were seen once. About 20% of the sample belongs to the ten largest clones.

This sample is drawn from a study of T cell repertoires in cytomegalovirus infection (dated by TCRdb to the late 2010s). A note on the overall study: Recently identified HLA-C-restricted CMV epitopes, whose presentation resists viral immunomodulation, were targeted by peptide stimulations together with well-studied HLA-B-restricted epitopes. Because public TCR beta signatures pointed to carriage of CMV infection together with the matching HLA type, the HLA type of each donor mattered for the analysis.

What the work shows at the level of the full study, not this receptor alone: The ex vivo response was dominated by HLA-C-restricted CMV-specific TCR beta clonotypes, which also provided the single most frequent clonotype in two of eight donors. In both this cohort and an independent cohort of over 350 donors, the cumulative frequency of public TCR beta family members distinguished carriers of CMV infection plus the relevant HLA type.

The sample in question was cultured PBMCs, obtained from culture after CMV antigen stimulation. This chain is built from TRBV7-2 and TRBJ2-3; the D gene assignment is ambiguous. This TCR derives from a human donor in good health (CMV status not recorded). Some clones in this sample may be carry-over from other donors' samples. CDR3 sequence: CASSPPLADTQYF. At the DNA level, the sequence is TGTGCCAGCAGCCCACCCCTAGCAGATACGCAGTATTTT.